These 15 T cell receptor beta chains were sequenced from one sample in a study of T cells after yellow fever vaccination. TCRdb processed the 5' RACE reads anew with MiXCR; each CDR3 protein has one entry. The sample has 120,000 to 150,000 distinct CDR3 sequences, about 8% seen once. Sequencing used CD4+ T cells sorted from PBMCs, obtained 5 days after the yellow fever booster vaccination. These receptor sequences come from a man between 25 and 39 years old who received the YFV17D yellow fever vaccine.

This clonotype was recorded at least ten times. V gene TRBV30 combines with J gene TRBJ2-1; D is unclear. V lost 4 bases and J lost 12, with 19 bases in between. This CDR3 region has 13 residues. CDR1 is GTSNPN, CDR2 SVGIG, per germline (reference sequence). The CDR3 loop is CAWTPLGSTRQFF. In DNA form, the CDR3 reads TGTGCCTGGACCCCGCTCGGTAGTACACGGCAGTTCTTC.

Concerning this clonotype itself: A read error may explain this, as a much larger clone is one base away. This sequence joins TRBV7-9 and TRBJ2-7; 10 nucleotides match TRBD1. Germline V gene data show CDR1 as SEHNR and CDR2 as FQNEAQ (reference sequence). The CDR3 spans 14 residues. Unmatched junction bases numbered 8, after V lost 6 bases and J lost 6 bases. The CDR3 loop is CASRFGQGVSEQYF. For the CDR3, the DNA is TGTGCCAGCAGATTCGGACAGGGGGTTTCCGAGCAGTACTTC.

This clonotype appeared a few times. The V call is TRBV20-1, the J call TRBJ2-7, with D unclear. The V gene's germline CDR1 is DFQATT and CDR2 SNEGSKA (reference sequence). Trimming left V 5 bases short and J 4 bases short, with 15 bases between. The CDR3 is made up of 13 amino acids. The CDR3 spells CSALPGPFYEQYF. As DNA, the CDR3 is TGCAGTGCTCTCCCCGGGCCCTTTTACGAGCAGTACTTC.

In this sample, this clonotype turned up many times. The rearrangement links TRBV5-1 to TRBJ2-7, with D possibly TRBD1 on 6 matching bases. Germline-derived CDR1 and CDR2 are SGHRS and YFSETQ. The V and J ends lost 0 bases and 6 bases respectively, with 16 bases between them. The CDR3 runs 15 residues. CDR3 sequence reads: CASSLVLAGDGEQYF. CDR3 sequence (DNA): TGCGCCAGCAGCTTGGTGTTGGCAGGGGACGGCGAGCAGTACTTC.

This clonotype was picked up many times. V and J are TRBV20-1 and TRBJ2-5; the D call may be TRBD1 or TRBD2 (6 bases each). V was clipped by 6 bases and J by 1 base, with 18 bases between them. Germline assignment: CDR1 DFQATT and CDR2 SNEGSKA (reference sequence). The length of the CDR3 is 15 residues. The CDR3 reads CSARDHRDFQETQYF. The CDR3 DNA reads as TGCAGTGCCCGGGACCACAGGGACTTCCAAGAGACCCAGTACTTC.

This clonotype occurred many times. J is TRBJ2-1 and V is TRBV2; D unresolved. The CDR3 runs to 13 residues. Germline lookup yields CDR1 SNHLY and CDR2 FYNNEI. V lost 5 bases and J 8 bases, leaving 13 bases between the germline ends. This CDR3 reads CASSLIGVDEQFF. CDR3 bases: TGTGCCAGCAGTCTAATCGGAGTTGATGAGCAGTTCTTC.

This clonotype appeared many times. The chain employs TRBV28 and TRBJ1-2; D not certain. The V end lost 5 bases, the J end lost 0 bases, and 10 bases lay between the germline ends. Germline V gene data show CDR1 as MDHEN and CDR2 as SYDVKM. There are 14 residues in the CDR3. The CDR3 sequence: CASSSAVPNYGYTF. CDR3 coding DNA: TGTGCCAGCAGTAGCGCAGTTCCTAACTATGGCTACACCTTC.

This clonotype was found many times. The gene calls are TRBV6-1 and TRBJ1-2, with D possibly being TRBD1 (6 bases). The V end lost 5 bases, the J end lost 3 bases, and 19 bases lay between the germline ends. The CDR3 covers 16 residues. The V gene's germline CDR1 is MNHNS and CDR2 SASEGT. DNA of the CDR3: TGTGCCAGCAGTACGAGAAATACAGGGAGTGACTATGGCTACACCTTC. Protein product: CASSTRNTGSDYGYTF.

This clonotype has a count of ten or more. This chain links TRBV5-1 with TRBJ2-7, with TRBD2 matching 8 bases. From germline, CDR1 is SGHRS and CDR2 YFSETQ. Trimming cost V 0 bases and J 0 bases; bases outside gene matches: 11. The CDR3 sequence is 18 residues long. Written as DNA, the CDR3 is TGCGCCAGCAGCTTGGACTACCCCAGCGGGGGACTCTCCTACGAGCAGTACTTC. Amino acid sequence: CASSLDYPSGGLSYEQYF.

V and J are TRBV4-2 and TRBJ2-3, with 16 nucleotides matching TRBD2. The V and J ends lost 4 bases and 0 bases, in that order; junction bases with no gene match: 4. Per germline, CDR1 LGHNA and CDR2 YNFKEQ. This CDR3 has 18 residues. The CDR3 protein is CASSRGLAGGRSTDTQYF. In DNA, the CDR3 is TGTGCCAGCAGCCGGGGACTAGCGGGAGGGCGCAGCACAGATACGCAGTATTTT.

This clonotype was found many times. The V gene is TRBV21-1, the J gene TRBJ2-7. TRBV21-1 is a listed pseudogene. The CDR3 consists of 15 residues. This CDR3 is CASSKGLVANHEQYF. Here the CDR3 DNA reads TGTGCCAGCAGCAAAGGTTTGGTGGCGAATCACGAGCAGTACTTC.

In this sample, this clonotype turned up many times. The chain joins TRBV20-1 to TRBJ2-3; 11 nucleotides align to TRBD2. Germline assignment: CDR1 DFQATT and CDR2 SNEGSKA (reference sequence). Trimming cost V 2 bases and J 2 bases; bases outside gene matches: 6. CDR3 length: 16 amino acids. This CDR3 is CSARPLLAGVTDTQYF. The CDR3 nucleotides are TGCAGTGCTAGACCTCTACTAGCGGGGGTCACAGATACGCAGTATTTT.

This clonotype was seen only a few times. The V call is TRBV5-6, the J call TRBJ2-1; D remains ambiguous. The length of the CDR3 is 13 residues. CDR1 and CDR2 (germline): SGHDT, YYEEEE. Trimming took 4 bases from V and 7 from J, leaving 12 bases between them. CDR3 loop: CASSPGDRNEQFF. The CDR3 coding sequence is TGTGCCAGCAGCCCTGGCGATCGGAATGAGCAGTTCTTC.

Ten or more counts support this clonotype. This rearrangement joins TRBV7-2 to TRBJ1-1; 7 bases map to TRBD1. The V and J ends lost 6 bases and 4 bases, in that order; junction bases with no gene match: 8. The CDR3 has 14 amino acids. Germline CDR1 SGHTA, CDR2 FQGNSA. CDR3 DNA: TGTGCCAGCAGGGGCCAGGGGGGGGGCACTGAAGCTTTCTTT. Residues: CASRGQGGGTEAFF.

This clonotype appeared many times. The chain combines TRBV3-1 with TRBJ2-7; D gene ambiguous. CDR3 length: 13 amino acids. Trimming removed 1 base from V and 3 bases from J, with 7 bases in between. In germline, CDR1 is LGHDT, CDR2 YNNKEL (reference sequence). The CDR3 protein is CASSQGSNYEQYF. CDR3 DNA sequence: TGTGCCAGCAGCCAAGGGTCAAACTACGAGCAGTACTTC.